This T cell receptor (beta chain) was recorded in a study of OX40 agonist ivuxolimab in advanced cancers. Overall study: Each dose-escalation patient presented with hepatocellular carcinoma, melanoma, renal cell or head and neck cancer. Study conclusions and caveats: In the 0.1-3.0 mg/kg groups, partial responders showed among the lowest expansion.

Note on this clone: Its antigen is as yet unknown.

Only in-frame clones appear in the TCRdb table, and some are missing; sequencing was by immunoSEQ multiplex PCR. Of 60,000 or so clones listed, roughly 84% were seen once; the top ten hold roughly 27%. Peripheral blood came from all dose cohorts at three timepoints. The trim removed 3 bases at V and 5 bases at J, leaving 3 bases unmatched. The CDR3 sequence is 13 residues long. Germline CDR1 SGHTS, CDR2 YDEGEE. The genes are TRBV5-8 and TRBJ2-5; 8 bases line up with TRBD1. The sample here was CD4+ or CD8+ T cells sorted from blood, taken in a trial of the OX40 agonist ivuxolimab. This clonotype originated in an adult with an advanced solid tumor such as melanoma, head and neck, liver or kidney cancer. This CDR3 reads CASSWDRWETQYF. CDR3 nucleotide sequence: TGTGCCAGCAGCTGGGACAGGTGGGAGACCCAGTACTTC.